The 5 T cell receptor beta chains given below trace back to one sample, sequenced in a study of cytomegalovirus exposure and HLA in healthy donors. Amplification used 60 Vbeta primers and 13 Jbeta primers. The data were produced by immunoSEQ multiplex PCR, yet TCRdb's version contains in-frame clones alone and is incomplete. The sample comprises approximately 120,000 clones, approximately 80% of which are singletons, and approximately 3.8% rests with the top ten. Input material: PBMCs. These receptors all stem from a man in his forties or fifties in good health and CMV-seronegative.

The chain links TRBV4-3 to TRBJ1-1, with TRBD1 as a possible D gene (6 bases). Germline V gene lookup returns CDR1 LGHNA and CDR2 YSLEER. V was trimmed by 0 bases and J by 6 bases, leaving 26 bases between them. The CDR3 runs 19 residues. The CDR3 DNA sequence: TGCGCCAGCAGCCAAGAAGGCCTTTTGGGGGCGCGGGCAATGGCTGAAGCTTTCTTT. Translated, it gives CASSQEGLLGARAMAEAFF.

The chain is built from TRBV11-1 and TRBJ2-7, with 7 bases fitting TRBD1. Trimming cost V 3 bases and J 4 bases; bases outside gene matches: 6. The CDR3 runs 14 residues. CDR1 is SGHAT and CDR2 is FQDESV in the germline V gene (reference sequence). The CDR3, as DNA: TGTGCCAGCAGCTTCCGAGACAGGGAGTACGAGCAGTACTTC. Translating gives CASSFRDREYEQYF.

The J gene is TRBJ2-2, the V gene TRBV20-1; no definite D call. V lost 3 bases to trimming and J lost 8 bases, with 7 bases between them. CDR1 and CDR2 (germline): DFQATT, SNEGSKA (reference sequence). The CDR3 length is 11 residues. Here the CDR3 reads CSASLRGELFF. In nucleotides, the CDR3 is TGCAGTGCTAGTCTTCGGGGGGAGCTGTTTTTT.

The chain uses TRBV27 and TRBJ2-1; D call uncertain. The germline gives CDR1 MNHEY, CDR2 SMNVEV (reference sequence). The CDR3 spans 13 residues. V was clipped by 3 bases and J by 9 bases, with 12 bases between them. The CDR3 is CASSFLGESEQFF. The CDR3 DNA reads TGTGCCAGCAGTTTTTTGGGCGAAAGTGAGCAGTTCTTC.

For this clone: The same CDR3 also results from other DNA sequences found in this sample. The CDR3 DNA follows: TGTGCCAGCAGCACCCGACAGGGTTTAGCGGATACGCAGTATTTT. Its translation: CASSTRQGLADTQYF. The V and J genes are TRBV7-2 and TRBJ2-3; the match to TRBD1 covers 7 bases. CDR1 and CDR2 from the germline V gene are SGHTA and FQGNSA. This CDR3 is 15 amino acids long. V shed 5 bases, J shed 6 bases, and the junction held 11 bases outside the gene matches. Drawing the rest from reference TRBV7-2 and TRBJ2-3, the complete variable domain is GAGVSQSPSNKVTEKGKDVELRCDPISGHTALYWYRQSLGQGLEFLIYFQGNSAPDKSGLPSDRFSAERTGGSVSTLTIQRTQQEDSAVYLCASSTRQGLADTQYFGPGTRLTVL.